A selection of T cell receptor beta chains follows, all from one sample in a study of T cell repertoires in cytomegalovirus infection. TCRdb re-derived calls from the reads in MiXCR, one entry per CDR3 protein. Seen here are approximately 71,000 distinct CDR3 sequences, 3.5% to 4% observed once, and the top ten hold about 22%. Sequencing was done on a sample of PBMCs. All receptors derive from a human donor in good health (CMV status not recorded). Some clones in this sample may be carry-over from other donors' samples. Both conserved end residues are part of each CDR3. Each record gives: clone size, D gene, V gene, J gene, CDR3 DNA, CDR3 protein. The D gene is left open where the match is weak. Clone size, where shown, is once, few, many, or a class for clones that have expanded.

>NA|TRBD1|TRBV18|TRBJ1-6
TGTGCCAGCTCACCGGGGACAGACTCGGGCCCCCTCCACTTT
CASSPGTDSGPLHF
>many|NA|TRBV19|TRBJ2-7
TGTGCCAGTAGTAAGGGCGGGTCGCTGGGAGAGCAGTACTTC
CASSKGGSLGEQYF
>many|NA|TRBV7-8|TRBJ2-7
TGTGCCAGCAGCTTAGTCCTGGACTCTACCGTCTACGAGCAGTACTTC
CASSLVLDSTVYEQYF
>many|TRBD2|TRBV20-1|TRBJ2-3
TGCAGTGCTAGAGATAATGCGGCGGGGGGGCTAAGAGATACGCAGTATTTT
CSARDNAAGGLRDTQYF
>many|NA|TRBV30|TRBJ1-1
TGTGCCTGGAGTGTTGATCTGAACACTGAAGCTTTCTTT
CAWSVDLNTEAFF
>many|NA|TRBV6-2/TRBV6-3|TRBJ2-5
TGTGCCAGCAGCGCCCGACGGTTTGTTATGGAGACCCAGTACTTC
CASSARRFVMETQYF
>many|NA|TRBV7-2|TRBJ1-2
TGTGCCAGCAAAACCCCGGACAGCTCAGTGGGCTACACCTTC
CASKTPDSSVGYTF
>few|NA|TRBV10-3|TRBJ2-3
TGTGCCATCAGTGAGCTAGCGGATACGCAGTATTTT
CAISELADTQYF
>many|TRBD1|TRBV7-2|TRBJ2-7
TGTGCCAGCAGCTTAGCAGGGGGACAGGGAAGGAGATCCTACGAGCAGTACTTC
CASSLAGGQGRRSYEQYF
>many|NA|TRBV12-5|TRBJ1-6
TGTGCTAGTGGTTTGAGTCCTTCACCCCTCCACTTT
CASGLSPSPLHF
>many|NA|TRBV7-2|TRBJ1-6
TGTGCCAGCAGCTTTCAGGATAGCACCCTCCACTTT
CASSFQDSTLHF
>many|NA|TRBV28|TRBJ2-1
TGTGCCAGCAGCCGTGGCGGGTCTTATGAGCAGTTCTTC
CASSRGGSYEQFF
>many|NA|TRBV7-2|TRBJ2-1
TGTGCCAGCAGCTTAGCGTACGGACCCTACAATGAGCAGTTCTTC
CASSLAYGPYNEQFF
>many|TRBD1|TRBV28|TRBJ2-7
TGTGCCAGCAGACCGGGACAGGTGAGATACGAGCAGTACTTC
CASRPGQVRYEQYF
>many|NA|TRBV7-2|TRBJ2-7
TGTGCCAGCAGCCCAGGTGGGGGGACCACCTACGAGCAGTACTTC
CASSPGGGTTYEQYF
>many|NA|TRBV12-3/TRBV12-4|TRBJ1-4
TGTGCCAGCCGCCCTCGGCGTTCGGGGACGAACGAAAAACTGTTTTTT
CASRPRRSGTNEKLFF
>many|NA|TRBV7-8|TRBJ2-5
TGTGCCAGCAGCTTAGTGTCCGGACTACCCTCGGGCGAGACCCAGTACTTC
CASSLVSGLPSGETQYF
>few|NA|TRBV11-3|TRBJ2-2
TGTGCCAGCAGCCCCGGGACTTATAACACCGGGGAGCTGTTTTTT
CASSPGTYNTGELFF
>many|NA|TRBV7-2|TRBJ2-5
TGTGCCAGCAGCTTAGTTTCGGCTAGCATTCTGGAGACCCAGTACTTC
CASSLVSASILETQYF
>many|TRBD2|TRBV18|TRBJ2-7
TGTGCCAGCTCACCTCCGGGACTAGCCTACGAGCAGTACTTC
CASSPPGLAYEQYF
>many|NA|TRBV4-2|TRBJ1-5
TGTGCCAGCAGCCGAGGGGGGGATAGCAATCAGCCCCAGCATTTT
CASSRGGDSNQPQHF
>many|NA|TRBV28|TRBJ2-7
TGTGCCAGCAGTTTTACGGGACACCTATACGAGCAGTACTTC
CASSFTGHLYEQYF
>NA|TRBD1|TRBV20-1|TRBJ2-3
TGCAGTGCTAGACTCAGGACAGGGAAGCAACAATTT
CSARLRTGKQQF
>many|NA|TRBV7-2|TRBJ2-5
TGTGCCAGCAGCTTTGAGCTCCAAGAGACCCAGTACTTC
CASSFELQETQYF
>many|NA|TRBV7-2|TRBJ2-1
TGTGCCAGCACCAAACAGGCTGGGGGCTCCTACAATGAGCAGTTCTTC
CASTKQAGGSYNEQFF
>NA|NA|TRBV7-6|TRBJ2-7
TGTGCCAGCAGCTTAGATCTCGCAGGGTGGTACTTC
CASSLDLAGWYF
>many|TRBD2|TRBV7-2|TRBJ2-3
TGTGCCAGCAGCACGCCGACTAGCGGCCCTGGCACAGATACGCAGTATTTT
CASSTPTSGPGTDTQYF
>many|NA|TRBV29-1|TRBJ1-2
TGCAGCGTTTCGGGCAGTAAGGGTGGCTACACCTTC
CSVSGSKGGYTF
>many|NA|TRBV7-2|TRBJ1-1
TGTGCCAGCAGCTTTCGGATTACAGGTGAAGCTTTCTTT
CASSFRITGEAFF
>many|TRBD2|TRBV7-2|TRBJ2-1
TGTGCCAGCAGCAGAAGGGACCCGGGGGGCTACAATGAGCAGTTCTTC
CASSRRDPGGYNEQFF
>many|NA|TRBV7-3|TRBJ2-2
TGTGCCAGCAGCCGAGACAGCTACACCGGGGAGCTGTTTTTT
CASSRDSYTGELFF
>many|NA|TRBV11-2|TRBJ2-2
TGTGCCAGCAGCTTAGGACAGGTTCGCACCGGGGAGCTGTTTTTT
CASSLGQVRTGELFF
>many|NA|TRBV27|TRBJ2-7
TGTGCCAGCAGTGGGGGGCAGGATCCCTACGAGCAGTACTTC
CASSGGQDPYEQYF
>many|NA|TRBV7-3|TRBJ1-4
TGTGCCAGCAGCTTTGAGGGTAGAAGAAATGAAAAACTGTTTTTT
CASSFEGRRNEKLFF
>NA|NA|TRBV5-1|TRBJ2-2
TGCGCCAGCAGCACATACACCGGGGAGCTGCTTTTT
CASSTYTGELLF
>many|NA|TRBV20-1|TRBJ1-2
TGCAGTCCCTCTGGCGACTATGGCTACACCTTC
CSPSGDYGYTF
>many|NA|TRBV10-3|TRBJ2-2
TGTGCCATCAGCTACACAGGGCCTGAGGGGGAGCTGTTTTTT
CAISYTGPEGELFF
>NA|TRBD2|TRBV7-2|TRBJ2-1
TGTGCCAGCAGCTTGACTAGCTATGAGCAGTTCTTC
CASSLTSYEQFF
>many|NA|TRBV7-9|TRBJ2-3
TGTGCCAGCAGCTTAGGGACGACGGATACGCAGTATTTT
CASSLGTTDTQYF
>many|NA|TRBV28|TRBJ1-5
TGTGCCAGCAGTTCCCTGGGAGGGGACCATCAGCCCCAGCATTTT
CASSSLGGDHQPQHF
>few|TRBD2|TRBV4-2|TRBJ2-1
TGTGCCAGCAGCCTGACTAGCGTTCGTGAGCAGTTCTTC
CASSLTSVREQFF